This entry lists 8 T cell receptor beta chains sequenced from one sample in a study of identical twins (dated by TCRdb to about 2016). Library creation used 5' RACE. The sequencer was an Illumina HiSeq 2000. The public reads were reprocessed in TCRdb via fastp at Q25 and MiXCR, keeping in-frame beta chains. When rows share a CDR3 protein, they turn into one entry using the most common DNA and genes. The sample has 700,000 to 950,000 distinct CDR3 sequences on record, approximately 13% of them singletons. The ten most abundant clones make up around 1.6% of the sample. These records were also assigned to another study, of yellow fever vaccine responses in identical twins.

Sequenced material: PBMCs. The receptors were sampled from a young woman in good health.

The CDR3 loop reads CASSQSPSGTSTDTQYF. The CDR3 bases are TGTGCCAGCAGCCAAAGTCCTAGCGGGACTAGCACAGATACGCAGTATTTT. V is TRBV4-2 and J is TRBJ2-3; 9 bases match TRBD2. The V gene end was trimmed by 2 bases and the J gene end by 0 bases; junction bases not matched to a gene: 6. This CDR3 is built from 17 residues. CDR1 is LGHNA and CDR2 is YNFKEQ in the germline V gene.

V is TRBV5-7 and J is TRBJ2-1, with D possibly TRBD2 on 6 matching bases. TRBV5-7 is noted as an ORF with a role that remains uncertain. Trimming took 0 bases from V and 12 from J, leaving 19 bases between them. The CDR3 is made up of 15 amino acids. The CDR3 sequence is CASSLGLASSLAQFF. The CDR3 nucleotides read TGTGCCAGCAGCTTGGGTCTAGCGAGCTCACTTGCGCAGTTCTTC.

This clonotype has only a few counts. The rearrangement joins TRBV3-1 to TRBJ2-6; the D is unclear. With 1 base removed from V and 0 bases from J, the gap between germline ends came to 4 bases. The CDR3 length is 15 residues. Germline V lookup: CDR1 LGHDT, CDR2 YNNKEL (reference sequence). CDR3 amino acids: CASSQAVSGANVLTF. The CDR3 coding sequence is TGTGCCAGCAGCCAAGCTGTCTCTGGGGCCAACGTCCTGACTTTC.

V and J are TRBV10-3 and TRBJ2-1; D is uncertain. Trimming left V 3 bases short and J 8 bases short, with 17 bases between. Germline assignment: CDR1 ENHRY and CDR2 SYGVKD. The CDR3 runs to 15 residues. The CDR3, as DNA: TGTGCCATCAGTGATTTTACAGAGGATCAGGATGAGCAGTTCTTC. Protein product: CAISDFTEDQDEQFF.

J is TRBJ1-1 and V is TRBV18; no firm D call. Trimming took off 2 bases at V and 4 bases at J, with 14 bases between the two ends. The germline gives CDR1 KGHSH, CDR2 LQKENI. The CDR3 length is 15 residues. CDR3 loop: CASSPKGGLATEAFF. In DNA, the CDR3 is TGTGCCAGCTCACCAAAAGGAGGGTTGGCCACTGAAGCTTTCTTT.

The rearrangement links TRBV28 to TRBJ1-1, with TRBD1 matching over 9 bases. This CDR3 has 13 amino acids. CDR1 is MDHEN and CDR2 is SYDVKM in the germline V gene. Losses at the gene ends were 6 bases for V and 7 bases for J; bases not matched to a gene: 6. The CDR3 DNA reads TGTGCCAGCAGAGGACAGGGGTTCAGTGAAGCTTTCTTT. Its translation is CASRGQGFSEAFF.

The CDR3 loop is CASSLGTSTQETQYF. DNA for the CDR3: TGTGCCAGCAGCCTCGGGACTAGCACTCAAGAGACCCAGTACTTC. The V gene is TRBV7-9, the J gene TRBJ2-5, with 9 positions matching TRBD2. The V and J ends lost 5 bases and 2 bases, in that order; junction bases with no gene match: 6. The CDR3 covers 15 residues. CDR1 is SEHNR, CDR2 FQNEAQ, per germline (reference sequence).

V usage is TRBV7-9 and J usage is TRBJ1-1; 7 nucleotides match TRBD1. Germline loops: CDR1 SEHNR, CDR2 FQNEAQ (reference sequence). The CDR3 covers 15 residues. The ends lost 5 bases at V and 1 base at J; junction bases unmatched: 7. CDR3 coding DNA: TGTGCCAGCAGCCCCGGGACAGCTAAGAACACTGAAGCTTTCTTT. Its translation is CASSPGTAKNTEAFF.